This T cell receptor (beta chain) was sequenced for a study of cytomegalovirus exposure and HLA in healthy donors. V trimming: 6 bases; J trimming: 4 bases; junction bases outside the gene matches: 11. The V gene's germline CDR1 is MNHEY and CDR2 SMNVEV (reference sequence). This CDR3 contains 15 residues. General study points: Later analysis identified several of the most significant clusters that appeared linked to common viral pathogens. In a later analysis, a missense DCLRE1C variant was linked to TCR beta V- and J-gene trimming.

Use of 60 Vbeta and 13 Jbeta primers characterized the PCR. The data were produced by immunoSEQ multiplex PCR, yet TCRdb's version contains in-frame clones alone and is incomplete. The sample includes about 120,000 clones, approximately 87% of them seen just once. Details on this clone: Its antigen is unidentified.

The TCR sequence derives from a man aged 18-30 years in good health and CMV-seropositive. The sequenced sample was PBMCs. V usage is TRBV27 and J usage is TRBJ1-2; 7 nucleotides match TRBD1. CDR3 coding DNA: TGTGCCAGCAGGGGAACAGGGGCCGGTTTCTATGGCTACACCTTC. It specifies CASRGTGAGFYGYTF.